This T cell receptor beta chain was documented in a study of blood T cell repertoires in COVID-19. Background on the study: There were acute and convalescent COVID-19 samples, and they came from the United States, Italy and Spain. From T cells, B-cell-depleted T cells, or PBMCs came the material, which was cDNA or gDNA.

Authors' methods: Nucleated cell counts were estimated from reference gene primer amplification. Clones were sequenced by immunoSEQ multiplex PCR, and TCRdb holds only the in-frame ones, with some missing. D and trimming come from the DNA, and the V and J calls and clone size come from that table. The sample lists hundreds of thousands of clones, 85% occurring once. This CDR3 is built from 16 residues. Between the trimmed V and J ends, which lost 4 bases and 4 bases, there was a span of 20 bases. Looked up from germline, CDR1 is SGHKS and CDR2 is YYEKEE (reference sequence). Specimen: peripheral blood. The receptor was derived from a man aged 45 to 65 with active or convalescent COVID-19. This sequence joins TRBV5-5 and TRBJ1-2, with D tentatively TRBD1 (5 bases). The CDR3 is CASSHQPREAPYGYTF. The CDR3 DNA reads as TGTGCCAGCAGCCATCAACCCAGGGAAGCACCCTATGGCTACACCTTC.